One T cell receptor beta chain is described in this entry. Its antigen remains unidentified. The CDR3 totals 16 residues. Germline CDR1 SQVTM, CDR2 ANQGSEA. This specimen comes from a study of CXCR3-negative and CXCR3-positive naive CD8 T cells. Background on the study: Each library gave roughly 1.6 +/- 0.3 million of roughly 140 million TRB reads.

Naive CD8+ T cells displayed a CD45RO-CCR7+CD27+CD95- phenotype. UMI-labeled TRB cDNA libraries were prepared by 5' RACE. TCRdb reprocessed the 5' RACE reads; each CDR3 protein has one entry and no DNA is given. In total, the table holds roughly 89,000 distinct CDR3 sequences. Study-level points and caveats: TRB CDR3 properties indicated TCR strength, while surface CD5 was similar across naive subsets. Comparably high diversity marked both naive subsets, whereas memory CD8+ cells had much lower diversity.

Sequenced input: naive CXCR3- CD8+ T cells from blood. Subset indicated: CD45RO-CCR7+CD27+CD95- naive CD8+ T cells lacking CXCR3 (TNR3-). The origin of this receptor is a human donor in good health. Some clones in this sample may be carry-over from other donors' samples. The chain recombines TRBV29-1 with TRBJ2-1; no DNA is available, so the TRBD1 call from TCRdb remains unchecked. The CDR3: CSVGGQDYSSYNEQFF.